Following are 24 T cell receptor beta chains from one sample sequenced in a study of T cells after yellow fever vaccination. TCRdb re-derived calls from the 5' RACE reads in MiXCR, one entry per CDR3 protein. The sample consists of around 31,000 distinct CDR3 sequences, roughly a tenth of them appearing once. The source was PBMCs, either bulk or a sorted T-cell subset (CD4+, CD8+, memory, or dextramer-sorted; not recorded which), collected more than 13 days after the first yellow fever vaccination. All receptors come from a man aged 18 to 29 who received the YFV17D yellow fever vaccine.

Worth noting for this clonotype: It may be a read error: a sequence one base away is much more abundant. The rearrangement joins TRBV12-3 or TRBV12-4 to TRBJ2-5, with D possibly matching TRBD2 (5 bases). This CDR3 has 14 amino acids. The CDR3 DNA sequence: TGTGCCAGCAGTCCCCCGGGGTTACAAGAGAACCAGTACTTC. It translates to CASSPPGLQENQYF.

This clonotype has a count of ten or more. The chain joins TRBV7-9 to TRBJ2-3; D gene unclear. Between the trimmed V and J ends, which lost 4 bases and 0 bases, there was a span of 5 bases. Germline V gene data show CDR1 as SEHNR and CDR2 as FQNEAQ (reference sequence). The CDR3 spans 13 residues. CDR3 sequence reads: CASSWASTDTQYF. In DNA, the CDR3 is TGTGCCAGCAGCTGGGCCAGCACAGATACGCAGTATTTT.

This clonotype has at least ten counts. The rearrangement joins TRBV7-2 to TRBJ2-1; 9 bases match TRBD1. This CDR3 contains 15 residues. Germline V gene sequence: CDR1 SGHTA, CDR2 FQGNSA. J was trimmed by 3 bases and V by 5 bases; bases with no gene match: 5. CDR3 residues: CASSTGQGNYNEQFF. The CDR3 bases are TGTGCCAGCAGCACGGGACAGGGTAACTACAATGAGCAGTTCTTC.

This clonotype occurred many times. The V call is TRBV6-1, the J call TRBJ2-7, with 7 bases matching TRBD1. This CDR3 is 13 amino acids long. V trimming: 8 bases; J trimming: 6 bases; junction bases outside the gene matches: 10. Germline assignment: CDR1 MNHNS and CDR2 SASEGT. The CDR3 DNA is TGTGCCAGCTTCGGGACAGCTCTCTCCGAGCAGTACTTC. Translating gives CASFGTALSEQYF.

This clonotype has ten or more counts. The rearrangement joins TRBV12-3 or TRBV12-4 to TRBJ2-4; D not resolved. V lost 3 bases, J lost 5 bases, and 8 bases lay in between. CDR3 length: 13 amino acids. The CDR3 spells CASSLGSQNIQYF. The CDR3, as DNA: TGTGCCAGCAGTTTGGGCAGTCAAAACATTCAGTACTTC.

This clonotype came up many times. The V and J genes are TRBV10-3 and TRBJ1-5; no clear D. V shed 11 bases and J shed 4 bases, with 9 bases lying between them. CDR1 ENHRY and CDR2 SYGVKD come from the germline V gene. The CDR3 is 11 amino acids. CDR3 sequence: CASGPNQPQHF. CDR3 nucleotides: TGTGCCTCCGGACCTAATCAGCCCCAGCATTTT.

This clonotype was observed many times. The gene calls are TRBV5-4 and TRBJ2-5, with a weak D call TRBD2 (6 bases). The CDR3 has 14 amino acids. The V gene lost 0 bases and the J gene lost 9 bases, with 15 bases spanning the gap. Germline V gene lookup returns CDR1 SGHNT and CDR2 YYREEE (reference sequence). The chain's CDR3 is CASSLDFGGNPQYF. The DNA for the CDR3 is TGTGCCAGCAGCTTGGATTTTGGGGGGAATCCCCAGTACTTC.

Ten or more counts support this clonotype. The chain couples TRBV6-5 to TRBJ1-6; TRBD1 matches at 8 bases. V lost 11 bases and J lost 5; bases outside the gene matches: 5. The CDR3 runs 13 residues. CDR1 and CDR2 from the germline V gene are MNHEY and SVGAGI. The CDR3 DNA sequence: TGTGCCGTAACGGACAGGGATAATTCACCCCTCCACTTT. This gives the protein CAVTDRDNSPLHF.

In this sample, this clonotype turned up many times. The rearrangement joins TRBV20-1 to TRBJ2-7; 7 bases match TRBD1. Trimming at V came to 6 bases and at J to 2 bases, leaving 7 bases not matched to a gene. This CDR3 contains 13 residues. CDR1 and CDR2 (germline): DFQATT, SNEGSKA (reference sequence). CDR3 amino acids: CSAWGQRTYEQYF. In DNA, the CDR3 is TGCAGTGCCTGGGGACAGAGGACCTACGAGCAGTACTTC.

In its sample, this clonotype was seen many times. This chain's CDR3 is CASRFQGANTEAFF. The CDR3 DNA reads TGCGCCAGCAGGTTCCAGGGGGCGAACACTGAAGCTTTCTTT. The chain combines TRBV4-1 with TRBJ1-1; 8 bases match TRBD1. The CDR3 loop spans 14 amino acids. Germline V gene sequence: CDR1 MGHRA, CDR2 YSYEKL. V lost 6 bases, J lost 1 base, and 4 bases stayed unmatched.

This clonotype was counted at least ten times. The chain uses TRBV7-8 and TRBJ2-5; TRBD2 matches 10 bases. This CDR3 region has 14 residues. V lost 4 bases and J lost 8; bases outside the gene matches: 7. Germline lookup yields CDR1 SGHVS and CDR2 FQNEAQ. Written as DNA, the CDR3 is TGTGCCAGCAGCTCTAGCGGGGGCCTACACACCCAGTACTTC. The encoded protein is CASSSSGGLHTQYF.

This clonotype was detected many times. This CDR3 reads CAISLGANYGYTF. CDR3 bases: TGTGCCATCTCTTTGGGGGCCAACTATGGCTACACCTTC. This sequence joins TRBV10-3 and TRBJ1-2; D possibly corresponds to TRBD1 (6 bases). V lost 8 bases, J lost 2 bases, and 12 bases lay in between. The length of the CDR3 is 13 residues. Germline values: CDR1 ENHRY, CDR2 SYGVKD.

This clonotype was counted many times. This sequence joins TRBV12-3 or TRBV12-4 and TRBJ2-2; TRBD1 matches 8 bases. Trimming took 5 bases from V and 7 from J; bases not matched to a gene: 6. This CDR3 region has 14 residues. The CDR3 is CASSRTGRSGELFF. The CDR3 coding sequence is TGTGCCAGCAGTAGGACAGGGCGTAGCGGGGAGCTGTTTTTT.

This clonotype has ten or more counts. The chain has TRBV7-9 and TRBJ1-2; perhaps TRBD1 as D (6 bases). Trimming removed 5 bases from V and 2 bases from J, with 21 bases in between. From germline, CDR1 is SEHNR and CDR2 FQNEAQ (reference sequence). The CDR3 contains 17 residues. In nucleotides, the CDR3 is TGTGCCAGCAGCCCAGGGGCAGGGTCAAGAGAAAACTATGGCTACACCTTC. It translates to CASSPGAGSRENYGYTF.

This clonotype was counted many times. The V and J genes are TRBV12-3 or TRBV12-4 and TRBJ2-5; 7 nucleotides align to TRBD2. The J segment lost 4 bases and the V segment lost 6 bases, leaving 14 bases of the junction unmatched. This CDR3 has 16 residues. CDR3 in amino acids: CASSHPAGVLGETQYF. CDR3 nucleotides: TGTGCCAGCAGCCACCCTGCGGGGGTTCTCGGAGAGACCCAGTACTTC.

There are many counts of this clonotype. V is TRBV5-6 and J is TRBJ1-6; D ambiguous. The germline V gene encodes CDR1 SGHDT and CDR2 YYEEEE. Trimming removed 3 bases from V and 13 bases from J, with 17 bases in between. The CDR3 consists of 14 residues. The CDR3 DNA reads TGTGCCAGCAGCTCCCAGACCAACACGGGGCCCCTCCACTTT. It codes for CASSSQTNTGPLHF.

This clonotype was recorded at least ten times. The chain carries TRBV10-3 and TRBJ2-1; 9 bases map to TRBD1. CDR1 is ENHRY and CDR2 is SYGVKD in the germline V gene. The CDR3 is made up of 14 amino acids. With 6 bases clipped from V and 6 bases from J, the junction kept 6 bases outside the gene matches. This CDR3 reads CAIRPGQGSNEQFF. CDR3 nucleotides: TGTGCCATCAGGCCGGGACAGGGTAGCAATGAGCAGTTCTTC.

The table lists this clonotype with many counts. Here the CDR3 reads CASSQTGTSVFREQFF. The CDR3 bases are TGTGCCAGCAGCCAAACCGGGACTAGCGTTTTCAGGGAGCAGTTCTTC. The V call is TRBV5-6, the J call TRBJ2-1, with 10 bases aligning to TRBD2. This CDR3 has 16 residues. Germline V CDR1 and CDR2: SGHDT, YYEEEE. The ends lost 4 bases at V and 10 bases at J; junction bases unmatched: 14.

This clonotype was observed a few times. The chain combines TRBV4-3 with TRBJ1-2, with 8 bases fitting TRBD1. J gave up 2 bases and V 4 bases, and 12 bases lay outside the gene matches. CDR3 length equals 17 residues. Per germline, CDR1 LGHNA and CDR2 YSLEER. CDR3 nucleotide sequence: TGCGCCAGCAGCCCCCGACGGTTCAGGGGGCCGAACTATGGCTACACCTTC. Translating gives CASSPRRFRGPNYGYTF.

This clonotype showed up just a few times. This chain links TRBV20-1 with TRBJ1-2; 7 positions agree with TRBD1. The junction had 10 bases not matched to a gene; V was cut back by 5 bases and J by 4 bases. The CDR3 extends over 14 amino acids. The germline CDR1 and CDR2 sequences are DFQATT and SNEGSKA (reference sequence). CDR3 loop: CSAPSGTDLYGYTF. The CDR3 DNA follows: TGCAGTGCTCCTTCCGGGACAGACCTCTATGGCTACACCTTC.

This clonotype occurred many times. V and J are TRBV20-1 and TRBJ1-2; 7 bases map to TRBD1. The trim removed 5 bases at V and 2 bases at J, leaving 5 bases unmatched. This CDR3 is 13 amino acids long. CDR1 is DFQATT, CDR2 SNEGSKA, per germline (reference sequence). The CDR3 DNA sequence: TGCAGTGCTGGACGGACAGGAAACTATGGCTACACCTTC. Translation gives CSAGRTGNYGYTF.

This clonotype was observed at least ten times. The J gene is TRBJ2-3, the V gene TRBV7-2; D not certain. V lost 4 bases, J lost 9 bases, and 17 bases lay in between. The length of the CDR3 is 14 residues. In germline, CDR1 is SGHTA, CDR2 FQGNSA. The DNA for the CDR3 is TGTGCCAGCAGCTGGGGTCCTCAGTATGAAACGCAGTATTTT. Protein sequence: CASSWGPQYETQYF.

Notes on this clonotype: This may arise from a read error, as a much more abundant clone is one base away. The chain uses TRBV12-3 or TRBV12-4 and TRBJ1-6; D remains ambiguous. There are 12 residues in the CDR3. The CDR3 coding sequence is TGTGCCAGCAGTCCGAGGAATTCACCCATCCACTTT. It yields the protein CASSPRNSPIHF.

This clonotype has ten or more counts. This chain connects TRBV15 to TRBJ1-6, with 9 nucleotides matching TRBD1. The CDR3 runs 16 residues. Trimming at V came to 2 bases and at J to 7 bases, leaving 6 bases not matched to a gene. CDR1 LNHNV and CDR2 YYDKDF come from the germline V gene (reference sequence). This chain's CDR3 is CATSRFSGTGNSPLHF. DNA for the CDR3: TGTGCCACCAGCAGATTTTCCGGGACAGGGAATTCACCCCTCCACTTT.